The clone carrying this T cell receptor (beta chain) is medium-sized. What it binds is unknown. Scientists amplified the TCR beta CDR3 regions from RNA transcripts. HTBI primers were employed in first-round RT-PCR, then a second-round multiplex PCR followed. TCRdb fed the multiplex PCR reads into MiXCR, producing one record per CDR3 protein. The profile shows fewer than 70,000 distinct CDR3 sequences, more than 40% of them singletons. Under 3 months in duration, the ophthalmopathy in affected donors had moderate-to-severe activity, CAS ≥3 and NOSPECS ≥4. If patients had other autoimmune diseases, uncontrolled infections, pregnancy or lactation, they were excluded. The PBMCs used were ones drawn from 7.5 to 10 ml of fresh peripheral blood. Trimming shortened V by 5 bases and J by 8 bases, and 13 bases separated the two germline ends. The germline V gene encodes CDR1 LNHDA and CDR2 SQIVND (reference sequence). This CDR3 is built from 14 residues.

The sample is drawn from a study of Graves' ophthalmopathy and Graves' hyperthyroidism. Study results and caveats: Its predictions of ophthalmopathy progression gave the model over 65% sensitivity and about 72% specificity.

Source material: peripheral blood. The TCR originated in an adult woman with Graves' ophthalmopathy. The chain links TRBV19 to TRBJ1-6; weak D call: TRBD1 (6 bases). CDR3 amino acids: CASSPRTDHSPLHF. CDR3 nucleotides: TGTGCCAGTAGTCCTCGGACAGATCATTCACCCCTCCACTTT.